These 17 T cell receptor beta chains originate from one sample sequenced in a study of blood T cells in healthy people across ages. Sample-barcoded 5' priming and a J-beta primer mix drove a second PCR of about 6 to 12 cycles. MiXCR, applied by TCRdb to the 5' RACE reads, yields one record per CDR3 protein. Here the sample spans 1.5 million to 2 million distinct CDR3 sequences, 49% being singletons. The source material was blood. The receptors were gathered from a woman between 40 and 55 years old in good health.

The chain has TRBV4-1 and TRBJ2-3, with D possibly TRBD2 on 6 matching bases. The CDR3 runs 18 residues. Trimming took 0 bases from V and 2 from J, leaving 18 bases between them. CDR1 is MGHRA and CDR2 is YSYEKL in the germline V gene. The CDR3 loop reads CASSQDWGVADHTDTQYF. In nucleotides, the CDR3 is TGCGCCAGCAGCCAAGATTGGGGTGTAGCGGATCACACAGATACGCAGTATTTT.

This clonotype was counted only a few times. The chain recombines TRBV27 with TRBJ2-5; no firm D call. The CDR3 covers 15 residues. Germline V gene lookup returns CDR1 MNHEY and CDR2 SMNVEV (reference sequence). Trimming took 5 bases from V and 5 from J, leaving 18 bases between them. The CDR3 reads CASSPQVPLGETQYF. The CDR3 nucleotides are TGTGCCAGCAGTCCCCAGGTCCCCCTTGGGGAGACCCAGTACTTC.

This chain uses TRBV6-1 with TRBJ1-5; D remains unclear. This CDR3 comprises 13 residues. Germline V gene lookup returns CDR1 MNHNS and CDR2 SASEGT. V was cut by 2 bases and J by 3 bases, with 5 bases left in between. The CDR3 loop is CASSEKANQPQHF. The CDR3, as DNA: TGTGCCAGCAGTGAAAAGGCCAATCAGCCCCAGCATTTT.

The chain uses TRBV7-9 and TRBJ2-5; weak D call: TRBD1 (5 bases). With 2 bases removed from V and 2 bases from J, the gap between germline ends came to 24 bases. CDR3 length: 19 amino acids. Looked up from germline, CDR1 is SEHNR and CDR2 is FQNEAQ (reference sequence). For the CDR3, the DNA is TGTGCCAGCAGCTTACGACGACAGACGATAGCATACATACAAGAGACCCAGTACTTC. It specifies CASSLRRQTIAYIQETQYF.

This clonotype was seen a handful of times. This chain joins TRBV7-2 and TRBJ2-3, with D hard to call. This CDR3 region has 14 residues. Germline values: CDR1 SGHTA, CDR2 FQGNSA. Trimming stripped 7 bases from V and 0 bases from J, with 11 bases between. In DNA form, the CDR3 reads TGTGCCAGCAAAATCGGGTTTAGCACAGATACGCAGTATTTT. Residues: CASKIGFSTDTQYF.

This clonotype occurred once. The chain has TRBV4-3 and TRBJ2-1, with 9 bases aligning to TRBD2. J gave up 9 bases and V 5 bases, and 11 bases lay outside the gene matches. The CDR3 covers 15 residues. Germline values: CDR1 LGHNA, CDR2 YSLEER. CDR3 coding DNA: TGCGCCAGCAGCTCACTAGCGGGTGGCTCTATTGAGCAGTTCTTC. Translated, it gives CASSSLAGGSIEQFF.

V usage is TRBV28 and J usage is TRBJ2-1; D may match TRBD1 or TRBD2 (5 bases each). The V gene lost 2 bases and the J gene lost 9 bases, with 8 bases spanning the gap. The CDR3 covers 12 residues. Germline-derived CDR1 and CDR2 are MDHEN and SYDVKM. The CDR3 loop is CASSLLGAEQFF. In DNA form, the CDR3 reads TGTGCCAGCAGTTTACTCGGGGCTGAGCAGTTCTTC.

This clonotype was picked up a small number of times. The rearrangement links TRBV7-2 to TRBJ2-5, with D perhaps matching TRBD2 (6 bases). CDR1 and CDR2 from the germline V gene are SGHTA and FQGNSA. Trimming shortened V by 1 base and J by 1 base, and 13 bases separated the two germline ends. The CDR3 has 16 amino acids. CDR3 sequence reads: CASSLGHGRIQETQYF. For the CDR3, the DNA is TGTGCCAGCAGCTTAGGTCATGGGAGGATCCAAGAGACCCAGTACTTC.

This clonotype was recorded a few times. This sequence joins TRBV4-3 and TRBJ2-7; 7 nucleotides line up with TRBD1. Trimming at V came to 0 bases and at J to 2 bases, leaving 22 bases not matched to a gene. The CDR3 is 21 residues long. Germline V gene sequence: CDR1 LGHNA, CDR2 YSLEER. CDR3 nucleotides: TGCGCCAGCAGCCAAGATACTAACTGGGACAACAGACAGGGCCTTGCCTACGAGCAGTACTTC. It specifies CASSQDTNWDNRQGLAYEQYF.

CDR3 region: CASSLRGPRRETQYF. The DNA for the CDR3 is TGTGCCAGCAGCTTGAGGGGACCCCGTCGAGAGACCCAGTACTTC. The V and J genes are TRBV5-6 and TRBJ2-5; D tentatively fits TRBD1 or TRBD2 (5 bases each). This CDR3 has 15 amino acids. Trimming left V 1 base short and J 4 bases short, with 14 bases between. Germline V gives CDR1 SGHDT, CDR2 YYEEEE.

This clonotype has ten or more counts. The junction and the germline gene differ at one end; a read error may be behind it. V and J are TRBV5-1 and TRBJ2-5; no reliable D call. CDR3 length equals 12 residues. Germline V gene sequence: CDR1 SGHRS, CDR2 YFSETQ. CDR3 nucleotides: TGTGCCAGCAGCTTACCCAAAGAGACCCAGTACTTC. It is translated as CASSLPKETQYF. The entire variable domain, with the rest obtained from reference TRBV5-1 and TRBJ2-5, is as follows: KAGVTQTPRYLIKTRGQQVTLSCSPISGHRSVSWYQQTPGQGLQFLFEYFSETQRNKGNFPGRFSGRQFSNSRSEMNVSTLELGDSALYLCASSLPKETQYFGPGTRLLVL.

The genes are TRBV2 and TRBJ1-5, with 10 bases fitting TRBD1. Unmatched junction bases numbered 9, after V lost 7 bases and J lost 3 bases. The germline V gene encodes CDR1 SNHLY and CDR2 FYNNEI. This CDR3 has 16 amino acids. CDR3 region: CASTADRGSYNQPQHF. DNA of the CDR3: TGTGCCAGCACTGCGGACAGGGGGTCTTACAATCAGCCCCAGCATTTT.

This clonotype has a handful of counts. V is TRBV7-2 and J is TRBJ1-2; 7 bases are a match to TRBD1. There are 15 residues in the CDR3. The V gene end was trimmed by 5 bases and the J gene end by 7 bases; junction bases not matched to a gene: 13. The V gene's germline CDR1 is SGHTA and CDR2 FQGNSA. Here the CDR3 reads CASSQDRLNSIGYTF. The CDR3 region has the DNA TGTGCCAGCAGCCAGGACAGGCTAAACTCTATTGGCTACACCTTC.

V usage is TRBV11-2 and J usage is TRBJ2-3; perhaps TRBD2 as D (5 bases). The CDR3 is made up of 15 amino acids. Germline V gene sequence: CDR1 SGHAT, CDR2 FQNNGV. V was clipped by 3 bases and J by 5 bases, with 15 bases between them. The CDR3 DNA is TGTGCCAGCAGCTTGGGTTTGAGGGTCCGAGATACGCAGTATTTT. This codes for CASSLGLRVRDTQYF.

The chain employs TRBV6-2 or TRBV6-3 and TRBJ1-4; the match to TRBD1 covers 7 bases. J gave up 0 bases and V 6 bases, and 7 bases lay outside the gene matches. Germline V gives CDR1 MNHEY, CDR2 SVGEGT. The length of the CDR3 is 16 residues. This CDR3 is CASSHRDSATNEKLFF. The CDR3 DNA reads TGTGCCAGCAGCCACAGGGACAGCGCAACTAATGAAAAACTGTTTTTT.

The chain links TRBV28 to TRBJ2-2; 7 bases agree with TRBD2. CDR1 and CDR2 from the germline V gene are MDHEN and SYDVKM. The CDR3 spans 18 residues. J was trimmed by 0 bases and V by 5 bases; bases with no gene match: 12. The CDR3 sequence is CASSRGLAVFANTGELFF. The CDR3 bases are TGTGCCAGCAGTCGGGGTCTAGCGGTATTCGCGAACACCGGGGAGCTGTTTTTT.

The chain joins TRBV11-2 to TRBJ2-1; perhaps TRBD2 as D (5 bases). Trimming took off 4 bases at V and 0 bases at J, with 13 bases between the two ends. The CDR3 length is 16 residues. Germline CDR1 and CDR2: SGHAT and FQNNGV. In DNA, the CDR3 is TGTGCCAGCAGCTCTCGTAGCGTTAGCTCCTACAATGAGCAGTTCTTC. This translates into CASSSRSVSSYNEQFF.